This T cell receptor beta chain was profiled in a study of blood T cells in healthy people across ages. Sample-barcoded 5' priming and a J-beta primer mix drove a second PCR of roughly 6 to 12 cycles. From the 5' RACE reads, TCRdb called clonotypes with MiXCR, one entry per CDR3 protein. The sample records 600,000 to 850,000 distinct CDR3 sequences, roughly 43% being singletons. General study findings and limits: A strong correlation was seen between TCR beta diversity and naive T cell percentage. Underestimates were what the diversity estimates from one million T cells were considered to be.

With regard to this clonotype: Its specificity is not known.

Trimming pared 1 base from V and 1 base from J, leaving 7 bases between. The CDR3 contains 14 residues. Germline V CDR1 and CDR2: MGHRA, YSYEKL. Investigators took approximately 10 milliliters of peripheral blood from every donor. The amount of total RNA extracted per sample was at least 6 micrograms. The J gene is TRBJ1-1, the V gene TRBV4-1, with D unresolved. The sequenced material came from blood. This TCR was sampled from a woman aged 55 to 70 in good health. The CDR3 DNA sequence: TGCGCCAGCAGCCAAGTCCCCGGGAACACTGAAGCTTTCTTT. Protein sequence: CASSQVPGNTEAFF.